These 10 T cell receptor beta chains came from one sample sequenced in a study of identical twins. One entry per CDR3 protein results from TCRdb running MiXCR on the 5' RACE reads. Of around 530,000 distinct CDR3 sequences listed, roughly 15% are singletons. The same data also went into a second study, on yellow fever vaccine responses in identical twins.

The material sequenced was CD4+ T cells sorted from blood. Receptors were obtained from a woman under 30 in good health.

This clonotype was detected only a few times. The chain uses TRBV20-1 and TRBJ2-5; D remains unclear. This CDR3 has 11 amino acids. Germline V lookup: CDR1 DFQATT, CDR2 SNEGSKA (reference sequence). Deletions cut 6 bases from V and 5 bases from J, with 10 bases between. Written as DNA, the CDR3 is TGCAGTGCGTCCAGCGTTGAGACCCAGTACTTC. This encodes CSASSVETQYF.

About this clonotype itself: Here the CDR3 omits its conserved ending phenylalanine or tryptophan, so a read error is the likely source. The chain carries TRBV9 and TRBJ2-5; no clear D gene. CDR1 is SGDLS and CDR2 is YYNGEE in the germline V gene. V was shortened by 0 bases and J by 5 bases, with 14 bases between the two germline ends. The CDR3 is made up of 15 amino acids. In nucleotides, the CDR3 is TGTGCCAGCAGCGTAGAGGCAAAAAGTGGGGAGACCCAGTACCTC. Translation gives CASSVEAKSGETQYL.

This clonotype appeared a few times. J is TRBJ2-7 and V is TRBV7-8; D is undetermined. Trimming stripped 1 base from V and 1 base from J, with 8 bases between. From germline, CDR1 is SGHVS and CDR2 FQNEAQ. The CDR3 has 14 amino acids. This CDR3 is CASSLVSASYEQYF. CDR3 bases: TGTGCCAGCAGCTTAGTGTCTGCGTCCTACGAGCAGTACTTC.

The chain recombines TRBV7-3 with TRBJ2-3; D may match TRBD1 or TRBD2 (6 bases each). From germline, CDR1 is SGHTA and CDR2 FQGTGA. Trimming took 0 bases from V and 4 from J, leaving 14 bases between them. The CDR3 consists of 16 residues. The CDR3 spells CASSLTMMGGADTQYF. The CDR3 DNA is TGTGCCAGCAGCTTAACTATGATGGGGGGCGCAGATACGCAGTATTTT.

This clonotype was found a few times. J is TRBJ2-7 and V is TRBV25-1; D perhaps matches TRBD2 (6 bases). Germline values: CDR1 MGHDK, CDR2 SYGVNS. Trimming removed 4 bases from V and 6 bases from J, with 16 bases in between. CDR3 length equals 14 residues. Written as DNA, the CDR3 is TGTGCCAGCAGTGTCGGGACTTCGGGGCTCGAGCAGTACTTC. Translation: CASSVGTSGLEQYF.

This clonotype was seen only a few times. The chain is built from TRBV20-1 and TRBJ2-1; a weak D match, TRBD2 (5 bases). The V gene's germline CDR1 is DFQATT and CDR2 SNEGSKA (reference sequence). V lost 5 bases to trimming and J lost 7 bases, with 21 bases between them. CDR3 length equals 15 residues. The CDR3, as DNA: TGCAGTGCTGCCACGAGGGCCCGAGGTCGGAATGAGCAGTTCTTC. This sequence encodes CSAATRARGRNEQFF.

The chain combines TRBV11-2 with TRBJ2-2; 7 bases align to TRBD2. The CDR3 has 13 residues. CDR1 is SGHAT, CDR2 FQNNGV, per germline. Germline trimming cut 5 bases from V and 7 bases from J; bases unmatched to any gene: 4. For the CDR3, the DNA is TGTGCCAGCAGCCAAGAGCGGGGCGGGGAGCTGTTTTTT. Translating it yields CASSQERGGELFF.

This chain joins TRBV2 and TRBJ1-5, with 9 positions matching TRBD1. Trimming at V came to 8 bases and at J to 2 bases, leaving 7 bases not matched to a gene. CDR3 size: 15 residues. The germline V gene has CDR1 SNHLY and CDR2 FYNNEI. This CDR3 is CASGKDRGGNQPQHF. The CDR3 DNA reads as TGTGCCAGCGGAAAGGACAGGGGTGGCAATCAGCCCCAGCATTTT.

The V gene is TRBV7-8, the J gene TRBJ2-2; perhaps TRBD1 as D (5 bases). The V and J ends lost 5 bases and 2 bases respectively, with 15 bases between them. Per the germline V gene, CDR1 is SGHVS and CDR2 is FQNEAQ. The CDR3 length is 16 residues. The chain's CDR3 is CASSVTVSANTGELFF. Here the CDR3 DNA reads TGTGCCAGCAGCGTGACAGTTTCCGCTAACACCGGGGAGCTGTTTTTT.

In its sample, this clonotype was seen a few times. In DNA, the CDR3 is TGCAGCGTTCGTGAGTTGAGTTTAGCGGGAGTTTTCTTC. It specifies CSVRELSLAGVFF. This rearrangement joins TRBV29-1 to TRBJ2-1; 9 bases align to TRBD2. Germline assignment: CDR1 SQVTM and CDR2 ANQGSEA. This CDR3 has 13 residues. Trimming cost V 5 bases and J 16 bases; bases outside gene matches: 15.